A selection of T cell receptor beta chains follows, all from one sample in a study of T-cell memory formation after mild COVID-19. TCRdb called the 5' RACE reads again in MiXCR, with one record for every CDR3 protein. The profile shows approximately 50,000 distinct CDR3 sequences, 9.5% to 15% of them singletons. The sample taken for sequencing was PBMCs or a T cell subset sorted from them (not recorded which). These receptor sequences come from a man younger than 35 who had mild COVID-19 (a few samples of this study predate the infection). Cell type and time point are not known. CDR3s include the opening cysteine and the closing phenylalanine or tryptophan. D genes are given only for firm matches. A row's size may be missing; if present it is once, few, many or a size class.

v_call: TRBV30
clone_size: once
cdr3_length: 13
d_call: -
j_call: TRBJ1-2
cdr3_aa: CAWSVPGTDGYTF
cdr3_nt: TGTGCCTGGAGTGTACCCGGGACGGATGGCTACACCTTC

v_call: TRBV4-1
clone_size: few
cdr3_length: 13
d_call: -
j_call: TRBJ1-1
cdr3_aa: CASREGRGTEAFF
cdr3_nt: TGCGCCAGCCGCGAGGGGCGAGGTACTGAAGCTTTCTTT

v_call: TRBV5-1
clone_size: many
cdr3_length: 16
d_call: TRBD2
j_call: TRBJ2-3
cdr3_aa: CASSQLRAGGSDTQYF
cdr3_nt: TGCGCCAGCAGCCAGCTGCGGGCGGGGGGTTCAGATACGCAGTATTTT

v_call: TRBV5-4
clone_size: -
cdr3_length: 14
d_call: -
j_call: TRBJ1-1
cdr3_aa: CASNLGRDNTEAFF
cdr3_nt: TGTGCCAGCAACTTAGGAAGGGACAACACTGAAGCTTTCTTT

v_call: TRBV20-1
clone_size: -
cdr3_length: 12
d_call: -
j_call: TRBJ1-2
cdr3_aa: CSARRRNYGYTF
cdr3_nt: TGCAGTGCTAGGCGACGGAACTATGGCTACACCTTC

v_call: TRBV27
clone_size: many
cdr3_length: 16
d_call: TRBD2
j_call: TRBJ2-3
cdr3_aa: CASSLNPAGGPNTQYF
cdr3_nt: TGTGCCAGCAGTTTAAATCCAGCGGGGGGGCCAAATACGCAGTATTTT

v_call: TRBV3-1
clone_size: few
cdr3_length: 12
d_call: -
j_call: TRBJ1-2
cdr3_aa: CASSQGGEGYTF
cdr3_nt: TGTGCCAGCAGCCAAGGAGGGGAAGGCTACACCTTC

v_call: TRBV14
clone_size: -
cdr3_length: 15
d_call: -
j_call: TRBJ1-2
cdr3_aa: CASSQEDGRRGGYTF
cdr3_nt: TGTGCCAGCAGCCAAGAAGACGGCCGACGCGGGGGCTACACCTTC

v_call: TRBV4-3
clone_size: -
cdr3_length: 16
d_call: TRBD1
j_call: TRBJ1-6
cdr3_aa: CASSQDEGAGNSPLHF
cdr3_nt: TGCGCCAGCAGCCAAGATGAGGGGGCAGGGAATTCACCCCTCCACTTT

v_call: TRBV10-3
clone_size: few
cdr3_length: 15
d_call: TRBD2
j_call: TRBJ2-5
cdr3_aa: CAISPGGGRAETQYF
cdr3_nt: TGTGCCATCAGCCCGGGGGGCGGGAGGGCAGAGACCCAGTACTTC

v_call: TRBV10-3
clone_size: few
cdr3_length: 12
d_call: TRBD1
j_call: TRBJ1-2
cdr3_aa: CAISESVTGETF
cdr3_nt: TGTGCCATCAGTGAGTCGGTGACAGGGGAAACCTTC

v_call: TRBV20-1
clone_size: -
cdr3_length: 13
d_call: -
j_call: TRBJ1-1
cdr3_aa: CSASWTMNTEAFF
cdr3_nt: TGCAGTGCTAGTTGGACAATGAACACTGAAGCTTTCTTT

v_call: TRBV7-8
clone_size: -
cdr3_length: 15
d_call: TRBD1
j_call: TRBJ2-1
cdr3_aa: CASSLERTGYNEQFF
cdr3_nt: TGTGCCAGCAGCTTGGAAAGGACAGGTTACAATGAGCAGTTCTTC

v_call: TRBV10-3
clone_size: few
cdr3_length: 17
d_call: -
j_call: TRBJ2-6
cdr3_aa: CAIMATQGRSGANVLTF
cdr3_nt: TGTGCCATAATGGCAACCCAGGGGCGCTCTGGGGCCAACGTCCTGACTTTC

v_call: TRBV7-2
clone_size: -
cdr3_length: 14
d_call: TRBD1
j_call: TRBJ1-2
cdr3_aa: CASVAGGFSPGYTF
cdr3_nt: TGTGCCAGCGTCGCAGGGGGCTTCTCCCCTGGCTACACCTTC

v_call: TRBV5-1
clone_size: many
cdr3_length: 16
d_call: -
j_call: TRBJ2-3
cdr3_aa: CASSLALGGGTDTQYF
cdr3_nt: TGCGCCAGCAGCTTGGCCCTGGGCGGGGGCACAGATACGCAGTATTTT

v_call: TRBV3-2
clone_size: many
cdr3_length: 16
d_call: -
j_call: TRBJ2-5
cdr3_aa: CASSPGLAGKQETQYF
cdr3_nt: TGTGCCAGCAGCCCGGGACTAGCCGGCAAGCAAGAGACCCAGTACTTC

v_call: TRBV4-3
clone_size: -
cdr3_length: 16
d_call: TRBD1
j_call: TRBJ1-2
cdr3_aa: CASSQDTTGTNYGYTF
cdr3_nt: TGCGCCAGCAGCCAAGATACGACAGGGACAAACTATGGCTACACCTTC

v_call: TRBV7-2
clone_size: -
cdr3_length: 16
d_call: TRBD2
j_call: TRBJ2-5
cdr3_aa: CASCGGGAGAQETQYF
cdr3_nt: TGTGCCAGCTGCGGGGGGGGTGCGGGAGCCCAAGAGACCCAGTACTTC

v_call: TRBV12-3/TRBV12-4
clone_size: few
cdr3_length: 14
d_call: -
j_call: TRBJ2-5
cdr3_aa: CASRRDSTQETQYF
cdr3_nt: TGTGCCAGCAGGCGGGACAGTACTCAAGAGACCCAGTACTTC

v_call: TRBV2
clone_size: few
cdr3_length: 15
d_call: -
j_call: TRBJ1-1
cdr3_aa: CASSVAVQMNTEAFF
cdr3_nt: TGTGCCAGCAGTGTCGCAGTTCAGATGAACACTGAAGCTTTCTTT

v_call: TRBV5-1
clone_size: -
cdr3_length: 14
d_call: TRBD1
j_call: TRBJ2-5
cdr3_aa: CASSLGTATVVQYF
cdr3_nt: TGCGCCAGCAGCTTAGGGACAGCCACGGTGGTCCAGTACTTC

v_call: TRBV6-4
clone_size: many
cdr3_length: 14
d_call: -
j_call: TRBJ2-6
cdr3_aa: CASSDRVGANVLTF
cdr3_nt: TGTGCCAGCAGTGACAGGGTTGGGGCCAACGTCCTGACTTTC

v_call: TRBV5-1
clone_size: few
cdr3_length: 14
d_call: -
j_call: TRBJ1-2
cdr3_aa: CASSSTASNYGYTF
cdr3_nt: TGCGCCAGCAGCTCGACAGCCTCTAACTATGGCTACACCTTC

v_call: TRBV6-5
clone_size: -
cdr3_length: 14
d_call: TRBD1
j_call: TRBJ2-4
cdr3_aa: CASSYAGQGGIQYF
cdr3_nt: TGTGCCAGCAGTTATGCGGGACAGGGAGGCATTCAGTACTTC

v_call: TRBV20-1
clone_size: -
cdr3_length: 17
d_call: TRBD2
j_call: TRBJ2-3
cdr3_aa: CSATTSGGKSGTDTQYF
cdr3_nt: TGCAGTGCTACGACTAGCGGGGGGAAAAGTGGCACAGATACGCAGTATTTT